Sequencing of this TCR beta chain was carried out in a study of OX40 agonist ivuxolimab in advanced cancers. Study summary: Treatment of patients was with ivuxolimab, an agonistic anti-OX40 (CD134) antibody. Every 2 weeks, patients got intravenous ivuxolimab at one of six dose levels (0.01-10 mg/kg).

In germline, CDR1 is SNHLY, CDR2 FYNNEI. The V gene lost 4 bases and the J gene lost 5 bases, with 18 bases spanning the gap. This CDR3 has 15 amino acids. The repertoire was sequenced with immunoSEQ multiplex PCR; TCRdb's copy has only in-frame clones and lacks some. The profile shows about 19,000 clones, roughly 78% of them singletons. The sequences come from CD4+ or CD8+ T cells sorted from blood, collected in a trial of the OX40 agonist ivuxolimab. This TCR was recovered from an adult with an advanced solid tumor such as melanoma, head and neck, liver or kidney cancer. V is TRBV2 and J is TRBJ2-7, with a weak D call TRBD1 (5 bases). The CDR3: CASSVYRSATDEQYF. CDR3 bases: TGTGCCAGCAGTGTTTACAGGTCGGCGACGGACGAGCAGTACTTC.